The rows below give T cell receptor beta chains drawn from one sample of a study of blood T cell repertoires in COVID-19. Assay used: immunoSEQ multiplex PCR; TCRdb lists only in-frame clones, some missing. Of some 150,000 clones detected, about 85% appear once; the ten largest clones hold 0.95% to 1.5%. The sequenced sample consisted of peripheral blood. The receptors stem from a man between 60 and 75 years old who had recovered from COVID-19. The CDR3 runs from the conserved cysteine through the conserved F or W. The order of the fields is J gene, clone size, D gene, V gene, CDR3 protein, CDR3 DNA. A D gene is named only where the DNA matches it firmly. For some rows the clone size is stated as once, few or many, or as a class when expanded; others skip it.

J gene: TRBJ2-1
clone size: NA
D gene: TRBD1
V gene: TRBV9
CDR3 protein: CASSVDVRGWDEQFF
CDR3 DNA: TGTGCCAGCAGCGTAGATGTCAGGGGGTGGGATGAGCAGTTCTTC

J gene: TRBJ1-3
clone size: NA
D gene: NA
V gene: TRBV3-1/TRBV3-2
CDR3 protein: CASSPRDGGGTIYF
CDR3 DNA: TGTGCCAGCAGCCCCCGGGACGGGGGAGGCACCATATATTTT

J gene: TRBJ2-6
clone size: NA
D gene: NA
V gene: TRBV5-4
CDR3 protein: CASSFTSSHSGANVLTF
CDR3 DNA: TGTGCCAGCAGCTTCACCAGTTCCCACTCTGGGGCCAACGTCCTGACTTTC

J gene: TRBJ1-6
clone size: NA
D gene: NA
V gene: TRBV3-1/TRBV3-2
CDR3 protein: CASSQLTRQQYNSPLHF
CDR3 DNA: TGTGCCAGCAGCCAACTCACTCGACAGCAGTATAATTCACCCCTCCACTTT

J gene: TRBJ2-3
clone size: NA
D gene: NA
V gene: TRBV4-1
CDR3 protein: CASQTLAGASTDTQYF
CDR3 DNA: TGCGCCAGCCAAACCCTGGCGGGGGCCTCCACAGATACGCAGTATTTT

J gene: TRBJ1-1
clone size: NA
D gene: TRBD1
V gene: TRBV27
CDR3 protein: CASSLVGDRVTEAFF
CDR3 DNA: TGTGCCAGCAGTTTAGTAGGGGACAGGGTTACTGAAGCTTTCTTT

J gene: TRBJ2-5
clone size: NA
D gene: TRBD1
V gene: TRBV2
CDR3 protein: CASSLRQGWETQYF
CDR3 DNA: TGTGCCAGCAGCCTAAGACAGGGTTGGGAGACCCAGTACTTC

J gene: TRBJ2-7
clone size: few
D gene: NA
V gene: TRBV7-2
CDR3 protein: CASSLDPVREQYF
CDR3 DNA: TGTGCCAGCAGCTTAGATCCAGTTCGCGAGCAGTACTTC

J gene: TRBJ2-7
clone size: NA
D gene: TRBD1
V gene: TRBV4-3
CDR3 protein: CASSPTGGEQYF
CDR3 DNA: TGCGCCAGCAGCCCCACAGGGGGGGAGCAGTACTTC

J gene: TRBJ1-1
clone size: once
D gene: NA
V gene: TRBV9
CDR3 protein: CASSVGQALMNTEAFF
CDR3 DNA: TGTGCCAGCAGCGTAGGACAGGCCCTCATGAACACTGAAGCTTTCTTT

J gene: TRBJ1-6
clone size: few
D gene: TRBD1
V gene: TRBV7-9
CDR3 protein: CASSQGQGAGGTPLHF
CDR3 DNA: TGTGCCAGCAGCCAAGGACAGGGGGCGGGCGGGACACCCCTCCACTTT

J gene: TRBJ1-5
clone size: NA
D gene: NA
V gene: TRBV7-9
CDR3 protein: CASSLGEGRGPQHF
CDR3 DNA: TGTGCCAGCAGCTTAGGGGAGGGAAGAGGACCCCAGCATTTT

J gene: TRBJ2-7
clone size: NA
D gene: NA
V gene: TRBV5-5
CDR3 protein: CASSLAGLRYEQYF
CDR3 DNA: TGTGCCAGCAGCTTGGCAGGGTTGCGGTACGAGCAGTACTTC

J gene: TRBJ1-5
clone size: NA
D gene: TRBD1
V gene: TRBV6-5
CDR3 protein: CASSLGQSNQPQHF
CDR3 DNA: TGTGCCAGCAGCCTGGGACAGAGCAATCAGCCCCAGCATTTT

J gene: TRBJ1-2
clone size: few
D gene: TRBD1
V gene: TRBV30
CDR3 protein: CAWSRAGTGDRGGYTF
CDR3 DNA: TGTGCCTGGAGTCGAGCCGGGACAGGGGATAGAGGGGGCTACACCTTC

J gene: TRBJ1-1
clone size: few
D gene: NA
V gene: TRBV6-6
CDR3 protein: CASSRTPDSVNTEAFF
CDR3 DNA: TGTGCCAGCAGTCGAACGCCGGACAGCGTAAACACTGAAGCTTTCTTT

J gene: TRBJ1-6
clone size: NA
D gene: NA
V gene: TRBV5-1
CDR3 protein: CASRQEGFTNSPLHF
CDR3 DNA: TGCGCCAGCCGTCAGGAGGGGTTTACGAATTCACCCCTCCACTTT

J gene: TRBJ2-1
clone size: NA
D gene: TRBD2
V gene: TRBV3-1/TRBV3-2
CDR3 protein: CASSQDMGAGEGGKQFF
CDR3 DNA: TGTGCCAGCAGCCAAGACATGGGAGCGGGGGAGGGAGGAAAGCAGTTCTTC

J gene: TRBJ1-3
clone size: NA
D gene: TRBD1
V gene: TRBV27
CDR3 protein: CASSSGTASGNTIYF
CDR3 DNA: TGTGCCAGCAGTTCAGGGACAGCCTCTGGAAACACCATATATTTT

J gene: TRBJ2-3
clone size: NA
D gene: NA
V gene: TRBV7-3
CDR3 protein: CASSSAGDTQYF
CDR3 DNA: TGTGCCAGCAGCTCCGCAGGAGATACGCAGTATTTT

J gene: TRBJ1-2
clone size: once
D gene: NA
V gene: TRBV21-1
CDR3 protein: CASTTNRDRGYGYTF
CDR3 DNA: TGTGCCAGCACCACAAACCGCGACAGGGGCTATGGCTACACCTTC

J gene: TRBJ1-4
clone size: NA
D gene: NA
V gene: TRBV5-1
CDR3 protein: CASSLGAGPEKLFF
CDR3 DNA: TGCGCCAGCAGCTTGGGGGCAGGGCCCGAAAAACTGTTTTTT

J gene: TRBJ2-7
clone size: few
D gene: NA
V gene: TRBV6-2/TRBV6-3
CDR3 protein: CASSSRRLAPEPGEQYF
CDR3 DNA: TGTGCCAGCAGTTCCCGCCGACTTGCCCCCGAACCGGGGGAGCAGTACTTC

J gene: TRBJ1-1
clone size: once
D gene: NA
V gene: TRBV18
CDR3 protein: CASSGGLNTEAFF
CDR3 DNA: TGTGCCAGCTCAGGGGGGTTGAACACTGAAGCTTTCTTT

J gene: TRBJ2-7
clone size: NA
D gene: TRBD2
V gene: TRBV18
CDR3 protein: CASLLLAGGSGYEQYF
CDR3 DNA: TGTGCCAGCTTGTTACTAGCGGGGGGTAGCGGCTACGAGCAGTACTTC

J gene: TRBJ1-1
clone size: NA
D gene: NA
V gene: TRBV3-1/TRBV3-2
CDR3 protein: CASSQGRNSEAFF
CDR3 DNA: TGTGCCAGCAGCCAAGGGCGGAACTCTGAAGCTTTCTTT

J gene: TRBJ1-4
clone size: NA
D gene: TRBD1
V gene: TRBV6-5
CDR3 protein: CASSYSPTGVEKLFF
CDR3 DNA: TGTGCCAGCAGTTACTCCCCCACAGGGGTAGAAAAACTGTTTTTT

J gene: TRBJ1-2
clone size: few
D gene: NA
V gene: TRBV2
CDR3 protein: CASSGYRANYGYTF
CDR3 DNA: TGTGCCAGCAGTGGATACCGCGCTAACTATGGCTACACCTTC

J gene: TRBJ2-1
clone size: once
D gene: TRBD2
V gene: TRBV6-1
CDR3 protein: CASSVDQLAGGFNEQFF
CDR3 DNA: TGTGCCAGCAGTGTCGATCAACTAGCGGGGGGATTCAATGAGCAGTTCTTC